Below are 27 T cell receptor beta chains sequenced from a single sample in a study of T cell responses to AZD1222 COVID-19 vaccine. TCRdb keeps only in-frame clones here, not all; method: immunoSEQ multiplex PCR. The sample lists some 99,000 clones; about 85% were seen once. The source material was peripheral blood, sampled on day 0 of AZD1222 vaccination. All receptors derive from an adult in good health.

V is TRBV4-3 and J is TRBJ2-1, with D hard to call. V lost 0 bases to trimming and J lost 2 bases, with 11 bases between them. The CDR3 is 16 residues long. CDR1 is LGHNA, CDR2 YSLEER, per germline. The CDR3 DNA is TGCGCCAGCAGCCAAGAGTGGGTGGGGACCTACAATGAGCAGTTCTTC. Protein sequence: CASSQEWVGTYNEQFF.

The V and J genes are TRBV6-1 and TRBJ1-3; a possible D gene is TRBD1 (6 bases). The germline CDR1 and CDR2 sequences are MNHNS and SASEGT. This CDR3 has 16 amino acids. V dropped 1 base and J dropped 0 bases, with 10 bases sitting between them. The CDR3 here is CASSEEGHPSGNTIYF. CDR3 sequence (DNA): TGTGCCAGCAGTGAAGAGGGACACCCCTCTGGAAACACCATATATTTT.

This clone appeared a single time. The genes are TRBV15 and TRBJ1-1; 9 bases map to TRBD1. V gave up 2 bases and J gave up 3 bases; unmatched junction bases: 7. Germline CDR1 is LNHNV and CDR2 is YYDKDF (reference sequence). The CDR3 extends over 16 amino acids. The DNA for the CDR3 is TGTGCCACCAGCAGATTAGCGGGACAGGGAGACACTGAAGCTTTCTTT. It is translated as CATSRLAGQGDTEAFF.

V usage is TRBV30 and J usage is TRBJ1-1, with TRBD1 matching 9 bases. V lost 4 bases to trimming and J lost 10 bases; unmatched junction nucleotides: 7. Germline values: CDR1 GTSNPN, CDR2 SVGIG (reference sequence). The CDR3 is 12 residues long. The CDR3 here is CAWNNRGPGAFF. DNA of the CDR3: TGTGCCTGGAACAACAGGGGGCCCGGAGCTTTCTTT. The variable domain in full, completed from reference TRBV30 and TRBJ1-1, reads SQTIHQWPATLVQPVGSPLSLECTVEGTSNPNLYWYRQAAGRGLQLLFYSVGIGQISSEVPQNLSASRPQDRQFILSSKKLLLSDSGFYLCAWNNRGPGAFFGQGTRLTVV.

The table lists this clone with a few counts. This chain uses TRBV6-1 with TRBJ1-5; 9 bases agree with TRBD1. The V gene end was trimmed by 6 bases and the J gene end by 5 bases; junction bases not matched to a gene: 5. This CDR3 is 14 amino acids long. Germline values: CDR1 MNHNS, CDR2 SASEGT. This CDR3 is CASRITGGDQPQHF. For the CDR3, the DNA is TGTGCCAGCAGGATAACAGGGGGCGATCAGCCCCAGCATTTT.

Written as DNA, the CDR3 is TGCGCCAGCAGCCCCCCCCCGGGACAGGGTTCAATCTCTGGAAACACCATATATTTT. Translation gives CASSPPPGQGSISGNTIYF. The chain is built from TRBV4-1 and TRBJ1-3; TRBD1 matches 9 bases. After removal of 4 bases from V and 0 bases from J, the junction contained 13 bases not matched to a gene. CDR1 is MGHRA, CDR2 YSYEKL, per germline. The CDR3 extends over 19 amino acids.

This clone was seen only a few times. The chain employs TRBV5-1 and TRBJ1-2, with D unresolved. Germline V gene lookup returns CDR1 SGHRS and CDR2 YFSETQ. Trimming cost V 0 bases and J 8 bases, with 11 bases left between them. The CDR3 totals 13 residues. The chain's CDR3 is CASSLGEGNGYTF. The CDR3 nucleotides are TGCGCCAGCAGCTTGGGAGAAGGGAACGGCTACACCTTC. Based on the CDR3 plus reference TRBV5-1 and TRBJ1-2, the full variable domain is KAGVTQTPRYLIKTRGQQVTLSCSPISGHRSVSWYQQTPGQGLQFLFEYFSETQRNKGNFPGRFSGRQFSNSRSEMNVSTLELGDSALYLCASSLGEGNGYTFGSGTRLTVV.

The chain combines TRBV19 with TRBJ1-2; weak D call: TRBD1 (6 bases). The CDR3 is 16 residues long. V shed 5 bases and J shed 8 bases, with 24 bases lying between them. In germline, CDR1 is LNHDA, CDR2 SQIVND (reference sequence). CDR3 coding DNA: TGTGCCAGTAGTGAGACACAGGGTTATTGGGAGAGCGGCTACACCTTC. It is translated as CASSETQGYWESGYTF.

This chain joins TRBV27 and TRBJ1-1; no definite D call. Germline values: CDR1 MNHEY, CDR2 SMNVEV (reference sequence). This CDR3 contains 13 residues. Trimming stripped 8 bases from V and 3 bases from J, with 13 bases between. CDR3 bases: TGTGCCAGCTCCACCGGTAGGGACACTGAAGCTTTCTTT. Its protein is CASSTGRDTEAFF.

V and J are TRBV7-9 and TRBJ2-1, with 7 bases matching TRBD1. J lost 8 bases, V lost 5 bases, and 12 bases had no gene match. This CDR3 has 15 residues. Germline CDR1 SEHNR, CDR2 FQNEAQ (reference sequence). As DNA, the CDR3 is TGTGCCAGCAGCCCCCGACAGGGCAGGCCACATGAGCAGTTCTTC. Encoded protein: CASSPRQGRPHEQFF.

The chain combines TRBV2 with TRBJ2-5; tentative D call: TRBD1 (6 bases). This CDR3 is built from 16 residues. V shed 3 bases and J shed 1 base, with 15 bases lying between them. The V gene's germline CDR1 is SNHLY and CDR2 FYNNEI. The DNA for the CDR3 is TGTGCCAGCAGTGATGGTTCGACAGGTCCCCAAGAGACCCAGTACTTC. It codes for CASSDGSTGPQETQYF.

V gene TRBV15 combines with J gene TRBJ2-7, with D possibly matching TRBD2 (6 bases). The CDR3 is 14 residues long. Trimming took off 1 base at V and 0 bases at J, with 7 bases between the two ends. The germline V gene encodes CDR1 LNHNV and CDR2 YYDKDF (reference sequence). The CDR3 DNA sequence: TGTGCCACCAGCAGAGGGCGGGGCTCCTACGAGCAGTACTTC. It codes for CATSRGRGSYEQYF. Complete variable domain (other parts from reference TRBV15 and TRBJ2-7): DAMVIQNPRYQVTQFGKPVTLSCSQTLNHNVMYWYQQKSSQAPKLLFHYYDKDFNNEADTPDNFQSRRPNTSFCFLDIRSPGLGDTAMYLCATSRGRGSYEQYFGPGTRLTVT.

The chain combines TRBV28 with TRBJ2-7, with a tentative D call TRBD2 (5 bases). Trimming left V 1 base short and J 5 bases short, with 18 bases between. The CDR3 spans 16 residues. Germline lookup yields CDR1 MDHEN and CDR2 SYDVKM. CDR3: CASSLYGRGWHDEQYF. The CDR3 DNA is TGTGCCAGCAGTTTATACGGGCGAGGGTGGCACGACGAGCAGTACTTC. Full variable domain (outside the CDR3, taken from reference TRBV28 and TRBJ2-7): DVKVTQSSRYLVKRTGEKVFLECVQDMDHENMFWYRQDPGLGLRLIYFSYDVKMKEKGDIPEGYSVSREKKERFSLILESASTNQTSMYLCASSLYGRGWHDEQYFGPGTRLTVT.

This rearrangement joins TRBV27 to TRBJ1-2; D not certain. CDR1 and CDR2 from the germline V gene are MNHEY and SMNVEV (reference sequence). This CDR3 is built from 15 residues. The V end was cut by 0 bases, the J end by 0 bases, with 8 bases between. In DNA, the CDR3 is TGTGCCAGCAGTTTATCATACCTAACTAACTATGGCTACACCTTC. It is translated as CASSLSYLTNYGYTF.

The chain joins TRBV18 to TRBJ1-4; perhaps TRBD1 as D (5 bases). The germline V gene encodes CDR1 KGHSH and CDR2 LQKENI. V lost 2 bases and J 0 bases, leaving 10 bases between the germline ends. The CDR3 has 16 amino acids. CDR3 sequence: CASSPGTGATNEKLFF. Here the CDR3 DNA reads TGTGCCAGCTCACCAGGGACTGGGGCAACTAATGAAAAACTGTTTTTT.

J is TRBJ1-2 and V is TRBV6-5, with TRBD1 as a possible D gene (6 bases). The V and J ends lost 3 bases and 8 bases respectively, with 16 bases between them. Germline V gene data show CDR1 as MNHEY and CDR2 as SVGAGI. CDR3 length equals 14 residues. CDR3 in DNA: TGTGCCAGCAGTTATATAGGGACCAGGGGAGGCTACACCTTC. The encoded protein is CASSYIGTRGGYTF.

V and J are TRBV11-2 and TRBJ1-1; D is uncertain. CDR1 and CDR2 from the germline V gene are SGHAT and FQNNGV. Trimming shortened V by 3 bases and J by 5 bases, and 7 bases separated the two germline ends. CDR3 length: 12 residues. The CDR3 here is CASSFRGTEAFF. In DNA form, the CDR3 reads TGTGCCAGCAGCTTTAGAGGGACTGAAGCTTTCTTT.

In DNA form, the CDR3 reads TGTGCCAGCAGCCTAGGACAGGGATCCACTGAAGCTTTCTTT. It specifies CASSLGQGSTEAFF. The J gene is TRBJ1-1, the V gene TRBV7-9, with TRBD1 identical over 8 bases. Trimming at V came to 5 bases and at J to 4 bases, leaving 6 bases not matched to a gene. This CDR3 contains 14 residues. Germline V gene sequence: CDR1 SEHNR, CDR2 FQNEAQ (reference sequence).

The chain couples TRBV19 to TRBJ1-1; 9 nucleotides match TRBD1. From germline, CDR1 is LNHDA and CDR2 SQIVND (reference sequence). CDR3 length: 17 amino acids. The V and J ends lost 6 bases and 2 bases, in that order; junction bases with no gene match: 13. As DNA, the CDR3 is TGTGCCAGTAGAAAGGGACAGGGTGATCCAATCAACACTGAAGCTTTCTTT. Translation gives CASRKGQGDPINTEAFF.

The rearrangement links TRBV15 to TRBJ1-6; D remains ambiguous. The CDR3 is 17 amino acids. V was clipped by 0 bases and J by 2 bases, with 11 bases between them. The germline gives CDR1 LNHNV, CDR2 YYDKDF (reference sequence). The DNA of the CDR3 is TGTGCCACCAGCAGAGATTCTGGCCTTACCTATAATTCACCCCTCCACTTT. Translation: CATSRDSGLTYNSPLHF.

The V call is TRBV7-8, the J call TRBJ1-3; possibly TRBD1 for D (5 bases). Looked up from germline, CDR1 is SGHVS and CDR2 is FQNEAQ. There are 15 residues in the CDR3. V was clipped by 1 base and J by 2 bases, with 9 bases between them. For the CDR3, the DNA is TGTGCCAGCAGCTTAGGGGGGACCACTGGAAACACCATATATTTT. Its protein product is CASSLGGTTGNTIYF.

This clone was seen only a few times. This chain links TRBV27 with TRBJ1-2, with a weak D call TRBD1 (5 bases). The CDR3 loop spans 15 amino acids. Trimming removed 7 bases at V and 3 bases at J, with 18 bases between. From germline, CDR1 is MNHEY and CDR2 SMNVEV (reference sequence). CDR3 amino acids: CASTPRGQGYYGYTF. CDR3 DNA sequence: TGTGCCAGCACCCCACGAGGCCAGGGCTACTATGGCTACACCTTC.

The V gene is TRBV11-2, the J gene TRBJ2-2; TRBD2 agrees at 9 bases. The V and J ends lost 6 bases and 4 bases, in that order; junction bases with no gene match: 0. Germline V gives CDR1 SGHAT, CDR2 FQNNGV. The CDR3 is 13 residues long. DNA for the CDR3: TGTGCCAGCAGGACTAGCGGCACCGGGGAGCTGTTTTTT. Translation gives CASRTSGTGELFF.

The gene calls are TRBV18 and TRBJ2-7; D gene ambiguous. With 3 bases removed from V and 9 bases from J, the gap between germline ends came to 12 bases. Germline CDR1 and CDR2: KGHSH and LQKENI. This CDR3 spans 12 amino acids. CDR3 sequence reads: CASSPLGAVQYF. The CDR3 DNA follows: TGTGCCAGCTCACCCCTCGGAGCAGTGCAGTACTTC.

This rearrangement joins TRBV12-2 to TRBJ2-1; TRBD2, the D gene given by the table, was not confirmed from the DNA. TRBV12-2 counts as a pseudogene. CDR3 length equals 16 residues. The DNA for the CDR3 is TGTGCAAGTCGCTTAGCGGCCAAGGGACTTCTCCGAGGAGGGTTCTTC. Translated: CASRLAAKGLLRGGFF.

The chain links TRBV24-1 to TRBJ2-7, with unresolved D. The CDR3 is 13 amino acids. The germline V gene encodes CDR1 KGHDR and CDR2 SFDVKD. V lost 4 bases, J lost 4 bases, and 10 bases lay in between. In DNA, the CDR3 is TGTGCCACCAGTGACCCCCTCGGGTACGAGCAGTACTTC. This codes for CATSDPLGYEQYF.

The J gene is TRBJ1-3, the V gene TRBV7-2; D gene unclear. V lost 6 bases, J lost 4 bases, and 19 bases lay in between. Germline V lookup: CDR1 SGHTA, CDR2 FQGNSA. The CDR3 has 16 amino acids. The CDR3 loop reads CASSYSFPRRGNTIYF. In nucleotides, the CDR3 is TGTGCCAGCAGTTATTCATTCCCCCGGAGGGGAAACACCATATATTTT. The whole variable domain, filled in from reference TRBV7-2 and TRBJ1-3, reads GAGVSQSPSNKVTEKGKDVELRCDPISGHTALYWYRQSLGQGLEFLIYFQGNSAPDKSGLPSDRFSAERTGGSVSTLTIQRTQQEDSAVYLCASSYSFPRRGNTIYFGEGSWLTVV.